The text below deals with one T cell receptor beta chain. Primed by a sample-barcoded 5' primer and a J-beta primer mix, a second PCR proceeded for roughly 7 to 11 cycles. TCRdb ran MiXCR on the 5' RACE reads and lists one entry per CDR3 protein. The sample holds approximately 1.5 million distinct CDR3 sequences, about 42% seen once. The CDR3 loop spans 13 amino acids. V was trimmed by 6 bases and J by 3 bases, leaving 12 bases between them. Germline CDR1 reads SGDLS; CDR2 reads YYNGEE. The entry originates in a study of blood T cells in healthy people across ages. The rearrangement uses TRBV9 and TRBJ2-5; D possibly matches TRBD1 or TRBD2 (5 bases each). Sequencing was performed on blood. This receptor was obtained from a young woman in good health. The CDR3 nucleotides read TGTGCCAGCAAGGGACGATGGGAAGAGACCCAGTACTTC. It is translated as CASKGRWEETQYF.